The T cell receptor (beta chain) described here comes from a study of identifying expanded T cells in peripheral blood. V gave up 3 bases and J gave up 0 bases, with 15 bases separating them. Germline V CDR1 and CDR2: KGHSH, LQKENI. CDR3 size: 17 residues. Only in-frame clones appear in the TCRdb table, and some are missing; sequencing was by immunoSEQ multiplex PCR. The repertoire holds about 82,000 clones, with roughly 90% as singletons. The gene calls are TRBV18 and TRBJ1-3; perhaps TRBD1 as D (6 bases). This receptor was obtained from a person aged 18-70 years in good health. Sequencing input: blood. The CDR3 DNA reads as TGTGCCAGCTCACCGAACCGACAGGTCAGCTCTGGAAACACCATATATTTT. It yields the protein CASSPNRQVSSGNTIYF.